The 7 T cell receptor beta chains listed next were all sequenced from one sample in a study of T cell responses to AZD1222 COVID-19 vaccine. Profiling relied on immunoSEQ multiplex PCR, and the TCRdb table lists in-frame clones only, not all of them. Among under 75,000 clones listed, roughly 87% were seen once. This specimen was peripheral blood, taken on day 0 of AZD1222 vaccination. The receptors stem from an adult in good health.

This chain joins TRBV28 and TRBJ2-5, with D tentatively TRBD2 (6 bases). This CDR3 has 13 amino acids. With 6 bases removed from V and 2 bases from J, the gap between germline ends came to 10 bases. The germline V gene encodes CDR1 MDHEN and CDR2 SYDVKM. CDR3 DNA: TGTGCCAGCAGGGGGGGACCTCAAGAGACCCAGTACTTC. It yields the protein CASRGGPQETQYF.

The chain is built from TRBV10-3 and TRBJ1-5, with 7 bases aligning to TRBD1. V gave up 4 bases and J gave up 4 bases; unmatched junction bases: 7. This CDR3 is 15 amino acids long. Germline values: CDR1 ENHRY, CDR2 SYGVKD. The CDR3 reads CAISVSGGVNQPQHF. The CDR3 nucleotides are TGTGCCATCAGTGTCTCAGGGGGGGTTAATCAGCCCCAGCATTTT.

The chain is built from TRBV30 and TRBJ1-3; D is uncertain. The germline V gene encodes CDR1 GTSNPN and CDR2 SVGIG (reference sequence). Deletions cut 3 bases from V and 0 bases from J, with 9 bases between. CDR3 length equals 14 residues. CDR3 loop: CAWRATRSGNTIYF. Written as DNA, the CDR3 is TGTGCCTGGAGGGCCACTCGCTCTGGAAACACCATATATTTT.

The chain recombines TRBV6-1 with TRBJ1-6; D gene unclear. Per germline, CDR1 MNHNS and CDR2 SASEGT. CDR3 length: 15 residues. Trimming pared 3 bases from V and 0 bases from J, leaving 6 bases between. The DNA of the CDR3 is TGTGCCAGCAGTGATTCGGTCTCCTATAATTCACCCCTCCACTTT. It yields the protein CASSDSVSYNSPLHF.

This chain uses TRBV11-3 with TRBJ2-7, with 11 bases identical to TRBD1. Trimming took 1 base from V and 0 from J; bases not matched to a gene: 5. CDR1 and CDR2 (germline): SGHNT, YENEEA. CDR3 size: 17 residues. The CDR3 nucleotides are TGTGCCAGCAGCTTAGGCCGGGACAGGGGGATCTCCTACGAGCAGTACTTC. It is translated as CASSLGRDRGISYEQYF. Full variable domain (missing parts from reference TRBV11-3 and TRBJ2-7): EAGVVQSPRYKIIEKKQPVAFWCNPISGHNTLYWYLQNLGQGPELLIRYENEEAVDDSQLPKDRFSAERLKGVDSTLKIQPAELGDSAVYLCASSLGRDRGISYEQYFGPGTRLTVT.

The V gene is TRBV7-2, the J gene TRBJ2-7; 9 bases line up with TRBD1. Trimming took 2 bases from V and 12 from J; bases not matched to a gene: 11. Germline CDR1 is SGHTA and CDR2 is FQGNSA. This CDR3 contains 14 residues. In DNA, the CDR3 is TGTGCCAGCAGCTTAAGTGGGGACAGGGCGCCAAGGTACTTC. This encodes CASSLSGDRAPRYF.

CDR3 DNA: TGTGCCAGCACCACGGCTTTTCGGGGCTACACCTTC. It yields the protein CASTTAFRGYTF. V and J are TRBV6-6 and TRBJ1-2; D gene uncertain. CDR1 is MNHNY and CDR2 is SVGAGI in the germline V gene (reference sequence). Trimming left V 7 bases short and J 8 bases short, with 14 bases between. CDR3 length equals 12 residues.